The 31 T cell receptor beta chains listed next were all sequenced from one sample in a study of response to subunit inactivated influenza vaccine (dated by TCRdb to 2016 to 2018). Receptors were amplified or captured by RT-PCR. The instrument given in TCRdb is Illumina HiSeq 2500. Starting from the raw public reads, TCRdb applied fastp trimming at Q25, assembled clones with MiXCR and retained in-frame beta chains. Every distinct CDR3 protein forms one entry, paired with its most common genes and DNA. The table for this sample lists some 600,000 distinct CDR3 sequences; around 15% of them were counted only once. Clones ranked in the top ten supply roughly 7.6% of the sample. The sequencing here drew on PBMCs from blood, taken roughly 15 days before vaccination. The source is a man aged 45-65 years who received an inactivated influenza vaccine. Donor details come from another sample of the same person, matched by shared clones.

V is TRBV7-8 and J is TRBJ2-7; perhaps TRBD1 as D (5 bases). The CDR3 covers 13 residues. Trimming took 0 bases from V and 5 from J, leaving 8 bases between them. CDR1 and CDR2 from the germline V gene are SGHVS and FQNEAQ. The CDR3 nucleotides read TGTGCCAGCAGCTTAGCCAGGGTGGACGAGCAGTACTTC. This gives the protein CASSLARVDEQYF.

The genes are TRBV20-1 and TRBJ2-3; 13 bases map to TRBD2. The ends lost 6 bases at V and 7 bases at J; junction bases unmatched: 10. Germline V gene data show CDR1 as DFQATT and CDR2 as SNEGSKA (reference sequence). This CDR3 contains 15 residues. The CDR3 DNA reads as TGCAGTGCACCACTAGCGGGAGGGGATCCGAATACGCAGTATTTT. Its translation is CSAPLAGGDPNTQYF.

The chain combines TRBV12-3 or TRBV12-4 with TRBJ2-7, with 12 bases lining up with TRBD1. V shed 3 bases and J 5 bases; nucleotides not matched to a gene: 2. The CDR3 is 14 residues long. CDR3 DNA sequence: TGTGCCAGCAGTTTGGGGACAGGGGGCAACGAGCAGTACTTC. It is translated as CASSLGTGGNEQYF.

The CDR3 DNA sequence: TGTGCCAGCAGTTACGGACAGGGGCAAGCTTTCTTT. This sequence encodes CASSYGQGQAFF. V gene TRBV6-2 or TRBV6-3 combines with J gene TRBJ1-1, with 9 bases identical to TRBD1. CDR1 and CDR2 from the germline V gene are MNHEY and SVGEGT. The CDR3 is 12 amino acids. The junction had 1 base not matched to a gene; V was cut back by 2 bases and J by 9 bases.

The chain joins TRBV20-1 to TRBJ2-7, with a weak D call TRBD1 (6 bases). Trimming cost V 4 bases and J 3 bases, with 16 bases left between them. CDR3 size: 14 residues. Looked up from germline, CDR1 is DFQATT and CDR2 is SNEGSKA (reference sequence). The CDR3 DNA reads TGCAGTGCTACCTCGTTAGGGGGAGTCTACGAGCAGTACTTC. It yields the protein CSATSLGGVYEQYF.

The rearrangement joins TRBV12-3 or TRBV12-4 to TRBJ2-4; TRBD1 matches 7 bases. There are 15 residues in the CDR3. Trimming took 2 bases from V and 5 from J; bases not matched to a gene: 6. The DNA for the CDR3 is TGTGCCAGCAGTTTATCAGGGGGTTTCGAAAACATTCAGTACTTC. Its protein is CASSLSGGFENIQYF.

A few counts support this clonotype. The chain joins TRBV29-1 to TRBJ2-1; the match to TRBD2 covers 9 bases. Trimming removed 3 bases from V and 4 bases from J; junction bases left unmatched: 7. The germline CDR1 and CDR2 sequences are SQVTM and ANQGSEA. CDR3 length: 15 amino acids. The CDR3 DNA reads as TGCAGCGTTGAGGCAAGACTAGCGGCTTACAATGAGCAGTTCTTC. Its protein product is CSVEARLAAYNEQFF.

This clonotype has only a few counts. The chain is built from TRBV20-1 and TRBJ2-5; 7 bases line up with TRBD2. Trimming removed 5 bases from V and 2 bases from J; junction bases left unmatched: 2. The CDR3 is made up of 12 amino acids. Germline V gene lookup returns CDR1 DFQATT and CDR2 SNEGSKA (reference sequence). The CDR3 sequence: CSAWGLQETQYF. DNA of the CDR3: TGCAGTGCTTGGGGACTACAAGAGACCCAGTACTTC.

The CDR3 DNA is TGTGCCAGCAGTTTAAGCGGGGGGAACAATGAGCAGTTCTTC. It is translated as CASSLSGGNNEQFF. The chain employs TRBV12-3 or TRBV12-4 and TRBJ2-1; 9 bases map to TRBD2. V trimming: 2 bases; J trimming: 5 bases; junction bases outside the gene matches: 1. The CDR3 is 14 residues long.

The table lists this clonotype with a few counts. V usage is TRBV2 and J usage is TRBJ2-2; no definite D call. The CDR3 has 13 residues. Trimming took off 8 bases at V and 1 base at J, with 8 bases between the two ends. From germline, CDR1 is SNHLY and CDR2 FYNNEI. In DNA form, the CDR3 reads TGTGCCAGCCGCAACGGGAACACCGGGGAGCTGTTTTTT. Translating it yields CASRNGNTGELFF.

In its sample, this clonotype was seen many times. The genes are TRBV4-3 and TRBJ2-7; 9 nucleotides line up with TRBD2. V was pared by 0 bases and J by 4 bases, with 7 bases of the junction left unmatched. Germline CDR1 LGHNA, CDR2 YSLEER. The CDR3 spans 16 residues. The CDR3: CASSQDSRLAGYEQYF. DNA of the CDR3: TGCGCCAGCAGCCAAGATAGTCGGCTAGCGGGGTACGAGCAGTACTTC.

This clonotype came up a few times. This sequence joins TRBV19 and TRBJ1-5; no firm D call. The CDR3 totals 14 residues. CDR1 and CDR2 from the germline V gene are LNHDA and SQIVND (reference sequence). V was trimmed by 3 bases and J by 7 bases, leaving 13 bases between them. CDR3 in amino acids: CASSIRRAAQPQHF. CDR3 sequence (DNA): TGTGCCAGTAGTATTAGGAGGGCCGCGCAGCCCCAGCATTTT.

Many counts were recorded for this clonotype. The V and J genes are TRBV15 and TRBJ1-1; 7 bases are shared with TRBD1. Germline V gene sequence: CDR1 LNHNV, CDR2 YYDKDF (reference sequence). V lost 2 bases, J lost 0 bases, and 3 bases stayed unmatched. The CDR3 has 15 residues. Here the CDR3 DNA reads TGTGCCACCAGCAGATCAGGACAGGTGAACACTGAAGCTTTCTTT. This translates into CATSRSGQVNTEAFF.

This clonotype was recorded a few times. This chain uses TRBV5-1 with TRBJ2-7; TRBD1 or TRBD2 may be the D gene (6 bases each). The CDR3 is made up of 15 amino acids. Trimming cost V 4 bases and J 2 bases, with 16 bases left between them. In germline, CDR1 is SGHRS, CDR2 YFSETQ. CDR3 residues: CASSQSPGAAYEQYF. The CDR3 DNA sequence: TGCGCCAGCAGCCAATCCCCGGGGGCCGCCTACGAGCAGTACTTC.

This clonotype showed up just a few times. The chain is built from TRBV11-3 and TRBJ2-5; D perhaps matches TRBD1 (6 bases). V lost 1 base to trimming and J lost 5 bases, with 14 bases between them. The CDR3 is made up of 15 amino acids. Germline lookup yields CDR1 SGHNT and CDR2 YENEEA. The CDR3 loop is CASSLGNRDLETQYF. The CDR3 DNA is TGTGCCAGCAGCTTAGGTAACAGGGACCTGGAGACCCAGTACTTC.

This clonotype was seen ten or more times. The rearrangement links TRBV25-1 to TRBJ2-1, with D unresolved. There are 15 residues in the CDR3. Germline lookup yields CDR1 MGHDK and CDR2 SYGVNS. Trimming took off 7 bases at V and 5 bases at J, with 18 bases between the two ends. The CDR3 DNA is TGTGCCAGCACACGGGCCACCCTCCCGGACAATGAGCAGTTCTTC. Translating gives CASTRATLPDNEQFF.

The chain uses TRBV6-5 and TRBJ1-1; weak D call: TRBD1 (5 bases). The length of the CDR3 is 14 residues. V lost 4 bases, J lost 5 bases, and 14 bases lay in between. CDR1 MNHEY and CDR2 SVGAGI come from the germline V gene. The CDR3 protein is CASSSVTGQTEAFF. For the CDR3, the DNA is TGTGCCAGCAGTTCGGTCACAGGCCAAACTGAAGCTTTCTTT.

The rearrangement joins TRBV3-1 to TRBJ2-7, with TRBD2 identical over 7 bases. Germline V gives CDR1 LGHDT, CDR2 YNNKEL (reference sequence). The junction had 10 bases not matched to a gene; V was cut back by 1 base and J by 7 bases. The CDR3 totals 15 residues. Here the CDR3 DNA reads TGTGCCAGCAGCCAAGGGGACCGCCAAGCGGGGGAGCAGTACTTC. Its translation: CASSQGDRQAGEQYF.

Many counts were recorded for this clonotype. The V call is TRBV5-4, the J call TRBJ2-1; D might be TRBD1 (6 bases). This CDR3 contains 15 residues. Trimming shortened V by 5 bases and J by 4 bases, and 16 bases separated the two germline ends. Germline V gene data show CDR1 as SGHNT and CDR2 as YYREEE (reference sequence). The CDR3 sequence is CASRQQGRGYNEQFF. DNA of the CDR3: TGTGCCAGCAGACAACAGGGTAGAGGATACAATGAGCAGTTCTTC. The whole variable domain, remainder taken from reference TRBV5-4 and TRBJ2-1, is ETGVTQSPTHLIKTRGQQVTLRCSSQSGHNTVSWYQQALGQGPQFIFQYYREEENGRGNFPPRFSGLQFPNYSSELNVNALELDDSALYLCASRQQGRGYNEQFFGPGTRLTVL.

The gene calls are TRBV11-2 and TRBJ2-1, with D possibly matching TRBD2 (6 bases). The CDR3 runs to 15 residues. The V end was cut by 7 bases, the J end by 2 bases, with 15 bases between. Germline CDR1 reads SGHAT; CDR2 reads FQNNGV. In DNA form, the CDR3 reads TGTGCCAGCAACATAGCGGTCCCCCCCTACAATGAGCAGTTCTTC. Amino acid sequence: CASNIAVPPYNEQFF.

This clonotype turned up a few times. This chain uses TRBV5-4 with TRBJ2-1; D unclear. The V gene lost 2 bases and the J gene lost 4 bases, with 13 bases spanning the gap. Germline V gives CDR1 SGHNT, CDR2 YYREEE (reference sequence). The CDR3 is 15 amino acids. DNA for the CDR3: TGTGCCAGCAGCTTTAGGCAACCGACATACAATGAGCAGTTCTTC. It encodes CASSFRQPTYNEQFF.

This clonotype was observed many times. CDR3 region: CSARDTSGGLYEQYF. The CDR3 bases are TGCAGTGCTAGAGACACTAGCGGGGGGCTATACGAGCAGTACTTC. V gene TRBV20-1 combines with J gene TRBJ2-7; TRBD2 matches 12 bases. The length of the CDR3 is 15 residues. Germline CDR1 DFQATT, CDR2 SNEGSKA (reference sequence). V shed 0 bases, J shed 4 bases, and the junction held 4 bases outside the gene matches.

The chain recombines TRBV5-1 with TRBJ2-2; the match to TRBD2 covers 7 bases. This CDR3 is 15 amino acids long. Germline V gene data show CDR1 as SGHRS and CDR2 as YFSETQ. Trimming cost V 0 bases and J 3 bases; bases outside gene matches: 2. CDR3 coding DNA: TGCGCCAGCAGCTTGGTCCTAGCGGACACCGGGGAGCTGTTTTTT. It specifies CASSLVLADTGELFF. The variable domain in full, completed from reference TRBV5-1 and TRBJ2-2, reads KAGVTQTPRYLIKTRGQQVTLSCSPISGHRSVSWYQQTPGQGLQFLFEYFSETQRNKGNFPGRFSGRQFSNSRSEMNVSTLELGDSALYLCASSLVLADTGELFFGEGSRLTVL.

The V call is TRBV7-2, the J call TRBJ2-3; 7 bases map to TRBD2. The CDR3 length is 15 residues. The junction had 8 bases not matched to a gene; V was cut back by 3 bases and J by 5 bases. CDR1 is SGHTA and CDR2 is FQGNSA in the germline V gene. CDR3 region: CASSLVGGPGDTQYF. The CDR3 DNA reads TGTGCCAGCAGCTTGGTGGGAGGGCCAGGAGATACGCAGTATTTT. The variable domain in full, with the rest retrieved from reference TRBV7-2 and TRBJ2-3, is GAGVSQSPSNKVTEKGKDVELRCDPISGHTALYWYRQSLGQGLEFLIYFQGNSAPDKSGLPSDRFSAERTGGSVSTLTIQRTQQEDSAVYLCASSLVGGPGDTQYFGPGTRLTVL.

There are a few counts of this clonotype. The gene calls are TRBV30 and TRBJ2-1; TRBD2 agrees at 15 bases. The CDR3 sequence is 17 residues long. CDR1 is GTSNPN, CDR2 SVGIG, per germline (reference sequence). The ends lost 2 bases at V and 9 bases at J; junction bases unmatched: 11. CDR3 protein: CAWSTGLAGGPGAEQFF. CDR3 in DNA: TGTGCCTGGAGTACAGGACTAGCGGGGGGGCCTGGCGCTGAGCAGTTCTTC.

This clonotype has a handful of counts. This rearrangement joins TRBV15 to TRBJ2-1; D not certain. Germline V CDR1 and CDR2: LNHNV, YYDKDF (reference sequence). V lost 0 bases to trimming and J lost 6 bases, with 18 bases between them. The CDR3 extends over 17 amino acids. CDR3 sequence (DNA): TGTGCCACCAGCAGAGACCCCACCTCCATGATCCCCAATGAGCAGTTCTTC. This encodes CATSRDPTSMIPNEQFF. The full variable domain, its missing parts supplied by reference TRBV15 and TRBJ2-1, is DAMVIQNPRYQVTQFGKPVTLSCSQTLNHNVMYWYQQKSSQAPKLLFHYYDKDFNNEADTPDNFQSRRPNTSFCFLDIRSPGLGDTAMYLCATSRDPTSMIPNEQFFGPGTRLTVL.

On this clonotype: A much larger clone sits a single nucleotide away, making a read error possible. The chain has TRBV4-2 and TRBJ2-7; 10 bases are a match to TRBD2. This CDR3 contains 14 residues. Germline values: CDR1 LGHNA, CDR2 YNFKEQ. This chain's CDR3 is CACSPRLAGYEQYF. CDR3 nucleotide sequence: TGTGCCTGCAGCCCCAGACTAGCGGGCTACGAGCAGTACTTC.

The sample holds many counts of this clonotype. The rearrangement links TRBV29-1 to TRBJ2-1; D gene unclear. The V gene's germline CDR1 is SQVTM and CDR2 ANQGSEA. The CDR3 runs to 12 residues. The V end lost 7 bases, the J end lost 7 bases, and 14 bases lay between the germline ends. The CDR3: CSGGSRENEQFF. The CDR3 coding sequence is TGCAGCGGGGGAAGCAGAGAGAATGAGCAGTTCTTC.

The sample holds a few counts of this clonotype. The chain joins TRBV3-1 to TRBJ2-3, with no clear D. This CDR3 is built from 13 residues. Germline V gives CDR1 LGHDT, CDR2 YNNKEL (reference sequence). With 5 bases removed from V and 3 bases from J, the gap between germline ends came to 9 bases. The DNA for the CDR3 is TGTGCCAGCAGCGTAGGCTGGACAGATACGCAGTATTTT. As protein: CASSVGWTDTQYF.

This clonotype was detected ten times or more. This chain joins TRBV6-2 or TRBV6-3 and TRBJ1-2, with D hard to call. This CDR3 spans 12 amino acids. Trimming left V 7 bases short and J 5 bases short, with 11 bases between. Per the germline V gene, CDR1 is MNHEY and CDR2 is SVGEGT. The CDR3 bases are TGTGCCAGCACCCAAGGAGCGTATGGCTACACCTTC. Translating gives CASTQGAYGYTF.

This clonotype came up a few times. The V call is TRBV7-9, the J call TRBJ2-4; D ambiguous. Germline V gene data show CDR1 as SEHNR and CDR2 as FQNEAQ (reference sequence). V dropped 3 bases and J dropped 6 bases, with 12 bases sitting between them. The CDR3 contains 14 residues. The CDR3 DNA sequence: TGTGCCAGCAGCTTTGTTCCAAGTGGAAACATTCAGTACTTC. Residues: CASSFVPSGNIQYF.